Presented here are 9 T cell receptor beta chains from one specimen sequenced in a study of regulatory T cells in long-lasting Graves disease. Building the TCR beta libraries relied on iRepertoire HTBI primers, and CDR3 regions underwent Arm-PCR. In TCRdb, the multiplex PCR reads were re-called with MiXCR into one record per CDR3 protein. The table lists 350,000 to 450,000 distinct CDR3 sequences, 20% to 25% of them singletons, with approximately 28% in the top ten. Time point noted: persistent/refractory GD, antithyroid drugs over 5 years with positive TRAb. Extracted RNA from PBMCs served as the source of the TCR library. The sample in question was peripheral blood mononuclear cells (PBMCs), obtained when the disease was refractory, from a patient treated with antithyroid drugs. These receptors originate from a woman aged 40 to 50 with Graves disease.

This clonotype was picked up many times. In DNA, the CDR3 is TGCGCCAGCAGCCAAGCAACAGGGGGACACTATGGCTACACCTTC. Protein product: CASSQATGGHYGYTF. This sequence joins TRBV4-1 and TRBJ1-2; 8 bases are shared with TRBD1. Germline V CDR1 and CDR2: MGHRA, YSYEKL. V was clipped by 1 base and J by 3 bases; unmatched bases: 4. CDR3 length: 15 amino acids.

The V and J genes are TRBV20-1 and TRBJ2-7, with D possibly matching TRBD1 (7 bases). Germline assignment: CDR1 DFQATT and CDR2 SNEGSKA (reference sequence). V was cut by 3 bases and J by 2 bases, with 23 bases left in between. The CDR3 extends over 17 amino acids. CDR3 bases: TGCAGTGCTAGTAAAGGGGGGACAGCAACTTGGGCCTACGAGCAGTACTTC. Translating gives CSASKGGTATWAYEQYF.

This clonotype was counted only a few times. The rearrangement links TRBV29-1 to TRBJ2-7, with D possibly being TRBD1 or TRBD2 (5 bases each). The germline V gene encodes CDR1 SQVTM and CDR2 ANQGSEA. This CDR3 comprises 13 residues. V shed 6 bases and J shed 1 base, with 13 bases lying between them. The CDR3 DNA follows: TGCAGCGTACTAGACAGCGAGTCCTACGAGCAGTACTTC. Translating gives CSVLDSESYEQYF.

The chain recombines TRBV7-2 with TRBJ1-4; 9 nucleotides align to TRBD1. This CDR3 has 16 residues. V was pared by 5 bases and J by 3 bases, with 7 bases of the junction left unmatched. CDR1 is SGHTA and CDR2 is FQGNSA in the germline V gene. CDR3 loop: CASSLQGATANEKLFF. CDR3 bases: TGTGCCAGCAGCCTACAGGGGGCCACAGCTAATGAAAAACTGTTTTTT.

Of note for this clonotype: This likely reflects a read error, since a far larger clone is one base away. The chain recombines TRBV2 with TRBJ1-1, with a possible D match to TRBD1 (6 bases). Per germline, CDR1 SNHLY and CDR2 FYNNEI. The CDR3 spans 18 residues. The CDR3 region has the DNA TGTGCCAGCAGTTCCTTCCCAAAAGCAGGACAGCGAAACACTGAAGCTTCCTTT. This gives the protein CASSSFPKAGQRNTEASF. The complete variable domain, with remaining parts taken from reference TRBV2 and TRBJ1-1, reads EPEVTQTPSHQVTQMGQEVILRCVPISNHLYFYWYRQILGQKVEFLVSFYNNEISEKSEIFDDQFSVERPDGSNFTLKIRSTKLEDSAMYFCASSSFPKAGQRNTEASFGQGTRLTVV.

This clonotype occurred many times. This chain uses TRBV28 with TRBJ1-3, with D possibly being TRBD1 (5 bases). The CDR3 sequence is 14 residues long. V was clipped by 7 bases and J by 2 bases, with 12 bases between them. Germline CDR1 reads MDHEN; CDR2 reads SYDVKM. CDR3 coding DNA: TGTGCCAGCACCAAAGGGGTGGCTGGAAACACCATATATTTT. Translated: CASTKGVAGNTIYF.

This clonotype was detected once. The V gene is TRBV29-1, the J gene TRBJ2-1, with unresolved D. Trimming took 4 bases from V and 4 from J, leaving 14 bases between them. The length of the CDR3 is 14 residues. Germline V lookup: CDR1 SQVTM, CDR2 ANQGSEA. In DNA form, the CDR3 reads TGCAGCGTTGTATTAGGGCTACTTTACAATGAGCAGTTCTTC. It encodes CSVVLGLLYNEQFF.

The table lists this clonotype with a few counts. The rearrangement joins TRBV6-1 to TRBJ2-2, with TRBD1 matching over 8 bases. The CDR3 covers 14 residues. Germline CDR1 reads MNHNS; CDR2 reads SASEGT. J lost 4 bases, V lost 4 bases, and 2 bases had no gene match. The CDR3 sequence: CASSGQGRTGELFF. CDR3 bases: TGTGCCAGCAGTGGACAGGGGCGCACCGGGGAGCTGTTTTTT.

This clonotype occurred a few times. This chain connects TRBV5-5 to TRBJ2-2; 8 bases line up with TRBD2. J lost 4 bases, V lost 1 base, and 6 bases had no gene match. Germline CDR1 is SGHKS and CDR2 is YYEKEE (reference sequence). There are 16 residues in the CDR3. CDR3 loop: CASSLSGTRSTGELFF. CDR3 in DNA: TGTGCCAGCAGCTTGAGTGGGACTAGGAGCACCGGGGAGCTGTTTTTT.